This TCR beta chain was identified during a study of OX40 agonist ivuxolimab in advanced cancers. In terms of the full investigation: The costimulatory receptor OX40 (CD134) was targeted by ivuxolimab, a fully human IgG2 agonistic monoclonal antibody. In the dose-escalation cohort, roughly four fifths of patients were male, and the mean age was about 55 years, with a range of about 23 to 90. Peripheral TCRbeta sequencing was intended to test whether TCR sequence diversity was altered and clonal T-cell expansion was caused by ivuxolimab. Prior anti-PD-1, anti-PD-L1 or anti-CTLA-4 therapy was permitted, and checkpoint inhibitors had been received by under 50% of dose-escalation patients. Intravenous ivuxolimab was administered to patients every 2 weeks at six dose levels: 0.01, 0.1, 0.3, 1.5, 3 and 10 mg/kg. Of the 50 to 55 patients in dose escalation, around 19 had hepatocellular carcinoma, some 15 had melanoma, 9 had renal cell carcinoma and 9 had head and neck cancer. The monotherapy dose-escalation portion (N of about 57 patients) of the phase I ivuxolimab trial is reported in the paper. Three dose-escalation patients achieved partial responses, one with hepatocellular carcinoma and two with cutaneous melanoma.

Patients with autoimmune disease history or receiving systemic immunosuppression were excluded from the trial. Peripheral blood for TCR sequencing was collected from all dose cohorts at baseline, on cycle 4 day 1, and on cycle 7 day 1. Samples were obtained from an open-label, multicenter, first-in-human phase I dose-escalation trial of ivuxolimab. Adults with locally advanced or metastatic melanoma, renal cell, hepatocellular, or head and neck squamous cell carcinoma were enrolled in the trial. Before TCR sequencing, CD4+ T cells and CD8+ T cells from peripheral blood were sorted into separate populations. The trim is 0 bases for V and 11 bases for J, with a gap of 10 bases between the germline ends. From the germline V gene, CDR1 is SGDLS and CDR2 is YYNGEE. The CDR3 spans 12 residues, from the cysteine through the phenylalanine. Just the 36-base CDR3 DNA is kept, in frame starting at base 1. Results and caveats for the whole study, not just this receptor: In the 0.1-3.0 mg/kg groups, partial responders had among the lowest normalized peripheral clonal expansion, particularly in CD8+ T cells. The antigen specificity of the peripheral T cells that underwent clonal expansion was not determined. Low levels of normalized T-cell clonal expansion were also shown by some nonresponding patients. On average, CD8+ T cells showed more expanded clones than CD4+ T cells after ivuxolimab. At doses of 0.1 to 3.0 mg/kg, clonal expansion of both CD4+ and CD8+ T cells in blood was seen between baseline and week 6.

Note on this clone: Its antigen has not been determined. Per-nucleotide qualities are absent, and no much larger clonotype sits a single base away.

Genomic DNA was isolated from the sorted cells so that the TCRbeta CDR3 region could be sequenced. The immunoSEQ Assay was used for sequencing of TCRbeta CDR3 regions. Entries here come from immuneACCESS through TCRdb and include only in-frame sequences with V and J called. Some clones fail to appear in such tables; in the studies checked, an unresolved V gene covers under half of the shortfall, and the cause of the remainder is unknown. This sample holds around 46,000 clones; about 90% were observed only once. The top ten clonotypes cover roughly 12% of the sample. This clonotype was sampled from an adult with an advanced solid tumor such as melanoma, head and neck, liver or kidney cancer. The chain links TRBV9 with TRBJ2-3; the D match is possibly TRBD1 or TRBD2, with 5 bases aligned in each. The material sequenced was CD4+ or CD8+ T cells sorted from blood, taken in a trial of the OX40 agonist ivuxolimab. The bases are TGTGCCAGCAGCGTAGGGGGGATTGAGCAGTATTTT. Translated, this gives CASSVGGIEQYF.